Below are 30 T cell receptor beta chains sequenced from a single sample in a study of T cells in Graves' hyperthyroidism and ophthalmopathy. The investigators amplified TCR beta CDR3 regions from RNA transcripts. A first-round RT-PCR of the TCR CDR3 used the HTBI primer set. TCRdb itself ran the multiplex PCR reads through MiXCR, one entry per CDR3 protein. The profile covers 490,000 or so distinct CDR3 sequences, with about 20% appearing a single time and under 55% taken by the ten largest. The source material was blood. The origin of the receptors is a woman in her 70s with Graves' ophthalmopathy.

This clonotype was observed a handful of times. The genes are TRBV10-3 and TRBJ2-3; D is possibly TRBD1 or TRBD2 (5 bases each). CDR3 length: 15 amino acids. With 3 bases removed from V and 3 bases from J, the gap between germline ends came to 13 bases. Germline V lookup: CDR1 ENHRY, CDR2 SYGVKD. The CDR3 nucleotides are TGTGCCATCAGTGAAAGGGACCATCGGACAGATACGCAGTATTTT. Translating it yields CAISERDHRTDTQYF.

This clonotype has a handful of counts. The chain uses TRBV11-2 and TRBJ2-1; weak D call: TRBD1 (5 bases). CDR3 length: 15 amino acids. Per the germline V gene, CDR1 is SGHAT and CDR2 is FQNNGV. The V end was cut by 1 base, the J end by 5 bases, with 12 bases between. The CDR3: CASSLGLGRHNEQFF. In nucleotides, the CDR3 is TGTGCCAGCAGCTTAGGTCTGGGGCGGCACAATGAGCAGTTCTTC. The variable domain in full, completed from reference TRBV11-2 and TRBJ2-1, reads EAGVAQSPRYKIIEKRQSVAFWCNPISGHATLYWYQQILGQGPKLLIQFQNNGVVDDSQLPKDRFSAERLKGVDSTLKIQPAKLEDSAVYLCASSLGLGRHNEQFFGPGTRLTVL.

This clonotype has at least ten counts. This chain's CDR3 is CASSVGQPGNTIYF. The CDR3 region has the DNA TGTGCCAGCAGTGTAGGTCAGCCCGGAAACACCATATATTTT. The V gene is TRBV2, the J gene TRBJ1-3; D uncertain. V lost 4 bases and J lost 4, with 11 bases in between. The CDR3 is 14 amino acids. The germline V gene has CDR1 SNHLY and CDR2 FYNNEI.

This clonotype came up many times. The CDR3 DNA is TGTGCCAGCAGCTTAGAGGGACAGGGGGCCCCCGAGCAGTACTTC. Translated: CASSLEGQGAPEQYF. The chain couples TRBV11-2 to TRBJ2-7; TRBD1 agrees at 12 bases. Trimming took 0 bases from V and 6 from J; bases not matched to a gene: 3. This CDR3 comprises 15 residues. The germline V gene encodes CDR1 SGHAT and CDR2 FQNNGV.

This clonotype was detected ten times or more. CDR3 residues: CASRTDRNYGYTF. For the CDR3, the DNA is TGTGCCAGCAGGACGGACAGAAACTATGGCTACACCTTC. The V call is TRBV28, the J call TRBJ1-2; TRBD1 is a possible D gene (6 bases). Trimming pared 6 bases from V and 2 bases from J, leaving 10 bases between. The CDR3 is made up of 13 amino acids. The germline gives CDR1 MDHEN, CDR2 SYDVKM.

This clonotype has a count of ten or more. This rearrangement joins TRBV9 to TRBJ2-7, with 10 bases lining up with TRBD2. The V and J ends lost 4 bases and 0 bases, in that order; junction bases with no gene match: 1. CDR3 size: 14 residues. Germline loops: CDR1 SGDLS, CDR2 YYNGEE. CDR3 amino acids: CASSPSGSSYEQYF. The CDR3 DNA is TGTGCCAGCAGCCCTAGCGGGAGCTCCTACGAGCAGTACTTC.

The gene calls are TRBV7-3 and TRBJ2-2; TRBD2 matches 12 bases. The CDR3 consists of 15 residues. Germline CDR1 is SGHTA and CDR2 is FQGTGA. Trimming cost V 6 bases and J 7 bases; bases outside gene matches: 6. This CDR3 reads CASRRTSGTGGELFF. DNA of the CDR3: TGTGCCAGCAGGCGGACTAGCGGGACGGGCGGGGAGCTGTTTTTT.

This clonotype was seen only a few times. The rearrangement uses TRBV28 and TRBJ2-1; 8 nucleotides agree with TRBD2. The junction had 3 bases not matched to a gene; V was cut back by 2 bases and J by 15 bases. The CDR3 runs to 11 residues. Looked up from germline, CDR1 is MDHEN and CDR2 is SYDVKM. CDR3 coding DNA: TGTGCCAGCAGTTTAGGGACTAGGTTGTTCTTC. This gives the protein CASSLGTRLFF.

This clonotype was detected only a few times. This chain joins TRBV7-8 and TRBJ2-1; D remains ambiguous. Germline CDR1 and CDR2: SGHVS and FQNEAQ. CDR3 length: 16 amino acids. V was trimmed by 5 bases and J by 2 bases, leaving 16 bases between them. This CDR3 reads CASSARVADAYNEQFF. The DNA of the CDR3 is TGTGCCAGCAGCGCCCGGGTCGCGGACGCCTACAATGAGCAGTTCTTC.

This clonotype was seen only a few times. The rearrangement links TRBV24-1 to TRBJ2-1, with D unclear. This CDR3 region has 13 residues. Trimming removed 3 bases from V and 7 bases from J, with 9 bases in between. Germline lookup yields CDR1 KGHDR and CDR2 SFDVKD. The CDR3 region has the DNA TGTGCCACCAGTGATGGGCAGTATAATGAGCAGTTCTTC. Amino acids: CATSDGQYNEQFF.

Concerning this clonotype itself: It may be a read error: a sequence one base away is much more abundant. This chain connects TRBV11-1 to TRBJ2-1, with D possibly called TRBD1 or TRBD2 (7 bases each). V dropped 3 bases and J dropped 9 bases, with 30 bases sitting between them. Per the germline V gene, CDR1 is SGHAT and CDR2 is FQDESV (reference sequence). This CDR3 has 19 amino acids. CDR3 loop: CASSFGGQGGGTTNGEQFF. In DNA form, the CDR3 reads TGTGCCAGCAGCTTCGGCGGCCAGGGGGGGGGAACTACCAATGGTGAGCAGTTCTTC.

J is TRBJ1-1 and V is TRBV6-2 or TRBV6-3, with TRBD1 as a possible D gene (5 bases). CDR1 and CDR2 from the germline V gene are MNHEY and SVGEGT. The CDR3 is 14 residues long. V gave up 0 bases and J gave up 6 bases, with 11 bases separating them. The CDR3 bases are TGTGCCAGCAGTTACTCCCAAGGGGTCCCTGAAGCTTTCTTT. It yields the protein CASSYSQGVPEAFF.

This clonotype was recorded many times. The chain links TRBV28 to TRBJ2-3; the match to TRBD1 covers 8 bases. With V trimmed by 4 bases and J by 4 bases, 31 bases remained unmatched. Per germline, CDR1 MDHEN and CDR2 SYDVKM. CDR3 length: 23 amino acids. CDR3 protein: CASSSPVGSGTGRRREPPDTQYF. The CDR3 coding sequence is TGTGCCAGCAGTTCACCCGTCGGGTCCGGGACAGGACGGCGGAGGGAGCCCCCAGATACGCAGTATTTT.

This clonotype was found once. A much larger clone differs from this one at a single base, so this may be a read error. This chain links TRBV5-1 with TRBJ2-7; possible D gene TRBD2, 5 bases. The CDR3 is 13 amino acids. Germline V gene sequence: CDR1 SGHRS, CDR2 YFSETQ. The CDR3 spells CASSLSGTYERYF. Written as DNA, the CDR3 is TGCGCCAGCAGCTTGAGCGGAACCTACGAGCGGTACTTC.

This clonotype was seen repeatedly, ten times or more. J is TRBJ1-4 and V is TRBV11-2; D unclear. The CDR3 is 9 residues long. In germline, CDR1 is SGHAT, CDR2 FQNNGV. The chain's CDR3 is CACGEKLFF. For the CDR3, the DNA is TGTGCTTGCGGAGAAAAACTGTTTTTT.

The CDR3 coding sequence is TGTGCCAGCAGTTTAAGCACAGTATCTAACAATGAGCAGTTCTTC. The encoded protein is CASSLSTVSNNEQFF. This sequence joins TRBV28 and TRBJ2-1; no reliable D call. The CDR3 consists of 15 residues. Germline V gene lookup returns CDR1 MDHEN and CDR2 SYDVKM. The V end was cut by 2 bases, the J end by 5 bases, with 13 bases between.

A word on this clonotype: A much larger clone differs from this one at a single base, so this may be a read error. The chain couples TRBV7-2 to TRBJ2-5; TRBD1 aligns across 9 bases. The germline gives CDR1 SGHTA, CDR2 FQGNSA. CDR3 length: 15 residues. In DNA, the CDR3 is TGTGCCAGCAGCTTAGATAGGACAGGGGAAAAGACCCAGTGCTTC. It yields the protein CASSLDRTGEKTQCF.

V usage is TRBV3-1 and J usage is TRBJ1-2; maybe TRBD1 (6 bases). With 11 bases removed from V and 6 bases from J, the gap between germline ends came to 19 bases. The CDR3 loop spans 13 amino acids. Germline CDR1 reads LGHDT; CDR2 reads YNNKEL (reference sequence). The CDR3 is CAGNLRGANGYTF. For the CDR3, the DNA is TGTGCCGGCAACCTCCGGGGGGCGAATGGCTACACCTTC. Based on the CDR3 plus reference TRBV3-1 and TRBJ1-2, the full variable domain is DTAVSQTPKYLVTQMGNDKSIKCEQNLGHDTMYWYKQDSKKFLKIMFSYNNKELIINETVPNRFSPKSPDKAHLNLHINSLELGDSAVYFCAGNLRGANGYTFGSGTRLTVV.

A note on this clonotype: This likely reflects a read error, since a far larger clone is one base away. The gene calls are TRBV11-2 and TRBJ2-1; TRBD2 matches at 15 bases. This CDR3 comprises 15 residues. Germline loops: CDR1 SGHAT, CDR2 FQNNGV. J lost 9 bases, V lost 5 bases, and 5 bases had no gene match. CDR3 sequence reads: CASSPGLAGGTEQFF. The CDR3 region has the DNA TGTGCCAGCAGCCCAGGACTAGCGGGAGGGACTGAGCAGTTCTTC. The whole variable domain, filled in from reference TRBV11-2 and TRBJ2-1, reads EAGVAQSPRYKIIEKRQSVAFWCNPISGHATLYWYQQILGQGPKLLIQFQNNGVVDDSQLPKDRFSAERLKGVDSTLKIQPAKLEDSAVYLCASSPGLAGGTEQFFGPGTRLTVL.

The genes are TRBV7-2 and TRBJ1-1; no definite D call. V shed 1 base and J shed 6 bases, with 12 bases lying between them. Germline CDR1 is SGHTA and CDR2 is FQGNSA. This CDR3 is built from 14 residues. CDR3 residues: CASSLDYGTPEAFF. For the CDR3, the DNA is TGTGCCAGCAGCTTAGACTATGGAACCCCTGAAGCTTTCTTT. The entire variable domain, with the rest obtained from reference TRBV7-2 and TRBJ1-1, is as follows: GAGVSQSPSNKVTEKGKDVELRCDPISGHTALYWYRQSLGQGLEFLIYFQGNSAPDKSGLPSDRFSAERTGGSVSTLTIQRTQQEDSAVYLCASSLDYGTPEAFFGQGTRLTVV.

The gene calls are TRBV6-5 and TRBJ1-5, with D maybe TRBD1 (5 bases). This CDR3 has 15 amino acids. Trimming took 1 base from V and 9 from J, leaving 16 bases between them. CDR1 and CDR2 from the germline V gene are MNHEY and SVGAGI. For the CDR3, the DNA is TGTGCCAGCAGTTACTTGGGACTGGGAATGGGGCCCCAGCATTTT. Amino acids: CASSYLGLGMGPQHF.

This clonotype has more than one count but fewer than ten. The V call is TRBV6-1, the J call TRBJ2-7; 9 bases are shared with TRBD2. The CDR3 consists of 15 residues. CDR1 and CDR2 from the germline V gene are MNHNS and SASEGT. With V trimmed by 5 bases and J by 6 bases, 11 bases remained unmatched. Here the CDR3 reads CASSSLAGNPSEQYF. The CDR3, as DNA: TGTGCCAGCAGTTCCCTAGCGGGAAACCCCTCCGAGCAGTACTTC.

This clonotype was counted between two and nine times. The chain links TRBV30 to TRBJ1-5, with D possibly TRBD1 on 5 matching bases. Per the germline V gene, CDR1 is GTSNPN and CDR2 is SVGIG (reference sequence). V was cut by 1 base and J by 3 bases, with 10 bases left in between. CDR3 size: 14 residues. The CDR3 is CAWSAGTINQPQHF. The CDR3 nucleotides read TGTGCCTGGAGTGCAGGGACGATCAATCAGCCCCAGCATTTT.

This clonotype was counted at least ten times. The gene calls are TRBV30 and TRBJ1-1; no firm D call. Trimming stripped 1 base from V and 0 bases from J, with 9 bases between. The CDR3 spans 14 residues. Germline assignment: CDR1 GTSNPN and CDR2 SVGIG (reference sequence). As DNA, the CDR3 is TGTGCCTGGAGTGATGGGCTATTGAACACTGAAGCTTTCTTT. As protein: CAWSDGLLNTEAFF.

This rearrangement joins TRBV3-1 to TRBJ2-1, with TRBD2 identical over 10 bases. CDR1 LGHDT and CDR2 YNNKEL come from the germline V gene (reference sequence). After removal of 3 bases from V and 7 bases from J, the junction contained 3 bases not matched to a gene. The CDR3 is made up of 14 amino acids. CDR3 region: CASSHSSGSNEQFF. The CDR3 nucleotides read TGTGCCAGCAGCCACTCTAGCGGGAGTAATGAGCAGTTCTTC.

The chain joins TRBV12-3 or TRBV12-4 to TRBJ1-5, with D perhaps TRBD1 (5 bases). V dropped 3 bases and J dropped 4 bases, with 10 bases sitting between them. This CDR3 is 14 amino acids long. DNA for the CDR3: TGTGCCAGCAGTTTTGGGGGGTGGAATCAGCCCCAGCATTTT. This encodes CASSFGGWNQPQHF.

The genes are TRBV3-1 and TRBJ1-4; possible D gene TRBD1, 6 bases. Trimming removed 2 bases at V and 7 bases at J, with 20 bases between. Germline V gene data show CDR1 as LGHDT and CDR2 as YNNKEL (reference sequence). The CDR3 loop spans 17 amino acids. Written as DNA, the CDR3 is TGTGCCAGCAGCCAAACAGGGACTTTTATAATCGGTGAAAAACTGTTTTTT. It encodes CASSQTGTFIIGEKLFF.

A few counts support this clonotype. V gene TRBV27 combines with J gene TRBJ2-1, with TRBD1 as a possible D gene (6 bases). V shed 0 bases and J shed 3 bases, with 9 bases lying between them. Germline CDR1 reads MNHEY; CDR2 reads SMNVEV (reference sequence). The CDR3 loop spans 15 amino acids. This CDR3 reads CASSLSRGHYNEQFF. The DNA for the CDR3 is TGTGCCAGCAGTTTATCCAGGGGACACTACAATGAGCAGTTCTTC.

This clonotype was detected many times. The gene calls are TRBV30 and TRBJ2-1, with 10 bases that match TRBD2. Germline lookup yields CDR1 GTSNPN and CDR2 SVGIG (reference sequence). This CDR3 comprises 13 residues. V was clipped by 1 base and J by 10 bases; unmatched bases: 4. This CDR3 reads CAWSDTSGMEQFF. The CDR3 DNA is TGTGCCTGGAGTGATACTAGCGGGATGGAGCAGTTCTTC.

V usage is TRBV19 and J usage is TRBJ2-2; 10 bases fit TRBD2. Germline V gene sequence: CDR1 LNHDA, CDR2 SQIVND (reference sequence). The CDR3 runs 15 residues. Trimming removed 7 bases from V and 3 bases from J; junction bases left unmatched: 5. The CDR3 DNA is TGTGCCAGTACCAAGGGACTAGCGCACACCGGGGAGCTGTTTTTT. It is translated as CASTKGLAHTGELFF.